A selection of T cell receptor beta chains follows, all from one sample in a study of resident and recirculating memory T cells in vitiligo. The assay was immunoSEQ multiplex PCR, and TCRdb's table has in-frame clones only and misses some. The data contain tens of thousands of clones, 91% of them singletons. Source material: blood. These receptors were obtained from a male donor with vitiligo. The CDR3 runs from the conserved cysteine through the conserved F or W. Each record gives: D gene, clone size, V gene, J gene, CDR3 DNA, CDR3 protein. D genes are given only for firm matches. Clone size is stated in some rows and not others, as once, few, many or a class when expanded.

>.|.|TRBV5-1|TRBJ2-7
TGCGCCAGCAGCTTGGATCGGGGGATCTACGAGCAGTACTTC
CASSLDRGIYEQYF
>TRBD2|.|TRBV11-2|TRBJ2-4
TGTGCCAGCAGCCCGGGAGGCACCACGGACATTCAGTACTTC
CASSPGGTTDIQYF
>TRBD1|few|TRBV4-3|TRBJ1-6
TGCGCCAGCAGCCAAGAGGACAGGGGGGCTTCACCCCTCCACTTT
CASSQEDRGASPLHF
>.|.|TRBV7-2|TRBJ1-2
TGTGCCAGCAGCTTAGGCACTGCCAACTATGGCTACACCTTC
CASSLGTANYGYTF
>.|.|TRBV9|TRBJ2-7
TGTGCCAGCAGCGTAGGGCAGGGGTTTGTAGACGAGCAGTACTTC
CASSVGQGFVDEQYF
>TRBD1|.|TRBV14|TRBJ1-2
TGTGCCAGCAGCCCCCGGACAGGACCCAACTGGGGCTACACCTTC
CASSPRTGPNWGYTF
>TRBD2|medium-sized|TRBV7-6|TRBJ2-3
TGTGCCAGCAGCTTAGCGCTTGAGCGGGAGCTCACAGATACGCAGTATTTT
CASSLALERELTDTQYF
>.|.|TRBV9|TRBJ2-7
TGTGCCAGCAGCGTAGTGTCCGAGTCCTACGAGCAGTACTTC
CASSVVSESYEQYF
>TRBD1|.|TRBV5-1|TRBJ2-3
TGCGCCAGCAGCTTGGGACAGGGTGGGTTAGGTACGCAGTATTTT
CASSLGQGGLGTQYF
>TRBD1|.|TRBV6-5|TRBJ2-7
TGTGCCAGCAGTTGGGGCAGGGGGCCGTACGAGCAGTACTTC
CASSWGRGPYEQYF
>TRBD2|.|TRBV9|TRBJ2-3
TGTGCCAGCAGCGGTAGCGGGACACGAGATACGCAGTATTTT
CASSGSGTRDTQYF
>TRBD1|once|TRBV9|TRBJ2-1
TGTGCCAGCAGCGCCCAGGGGGCCTCCTACAATGAGCAGTTCTTC
CASSAQGASYNEQFF
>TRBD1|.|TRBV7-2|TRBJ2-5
TGTGCCAGCAGCTTGGACACAGGGGCGCAGACCCAGTACTTC
CASSLDTGAQTQYF
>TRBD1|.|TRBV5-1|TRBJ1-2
TGCGCCAGCAGCTTTGACAGGGTCTATGGCTACACCTTC
CASSFDRVYGYTF
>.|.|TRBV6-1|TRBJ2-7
TGTGCCAGCAGAGAGCAGGGGCCCGAGCAGTACTTC
CASREQGPEQYF
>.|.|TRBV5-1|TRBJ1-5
TGCGCCAGCAGCTTGGCCCCGGGAGACAGCAATCAGCCCCAGCATTTT
CASSLAPGDSNQPQHF
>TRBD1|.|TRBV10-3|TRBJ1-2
TGTGCCATCTTAACGCAGGACAGGAGGGAGGATGGCTACACCTTC
CAILTQDRREDGYTF
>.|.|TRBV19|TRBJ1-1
TGTGCCAGTAGCCCCAGGGGCTTCATGAACACTGAAGCTTTCTTT
CASSPRGFMNTEAFF
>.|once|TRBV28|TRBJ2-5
TGTGCCAGCAGTTTAGGGGGGACCCAAGAGACCCAGTACTTC
CASSLGGTQETQYF
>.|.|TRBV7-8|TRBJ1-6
TGTGCCAGCAGCTTAGTGGGCAGGGGCCATTCACCCCTCCACTTT
CASSLVGRGHSPLHF
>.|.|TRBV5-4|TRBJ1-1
TGCGCCAGCAGCTTTTCAAGGGGGAGCACTGAAGCTTTCTTT
CASSFSRGSTEAFF
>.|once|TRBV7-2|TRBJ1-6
TGTGCCAGCAGCTTAGCCGGCAGGGGACCCCTCCACTTT
CASSLAGRGPLHF
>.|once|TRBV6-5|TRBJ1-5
TGTGCCAGCAGTTACGGGCAAAGCAATCAGCCCCAGCATTTT
CASSYGQSNQPQHF
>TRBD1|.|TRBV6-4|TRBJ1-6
TGTGCCAGCAGACCGTCACAGGGGGCGAGTAATTCACCCCTCCACTTT
CASRPSQGASNSPLHF
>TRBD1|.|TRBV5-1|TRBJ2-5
TGCGCCAGCAGCTTGACAGGGGGTGAGGGGGAGACCCAGTACTTC
CASSLTGGEGETQYF
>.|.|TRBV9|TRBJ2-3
TGTGCCAGCAGCCCCGGGGGTAGCTCAAATACGCAGTATTTT
CASSPGGSSNTQYF
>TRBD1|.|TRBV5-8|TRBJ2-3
TGTGCCAGCAGCTTGACTGATCGCCTCGGACAGGGCACAGATACGCAGTATTTT
CASSLTDRLGQGTDTQYF
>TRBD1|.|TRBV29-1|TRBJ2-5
TGCAGCGTTCTAGCAGGGGGCCAAGAGACCCAGTACTTC
CSVLAGGQETQYF
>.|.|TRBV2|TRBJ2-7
TGTGCCAGCGGGAGCTCCTACGAGCAGTACTTC
CASGSSYEQYF
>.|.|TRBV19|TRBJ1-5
TGTGCCAGTAAAACCAGGGGTGACGGCAATCAGCCCCAGCATTTT
CASKTRGDGNQPQHF